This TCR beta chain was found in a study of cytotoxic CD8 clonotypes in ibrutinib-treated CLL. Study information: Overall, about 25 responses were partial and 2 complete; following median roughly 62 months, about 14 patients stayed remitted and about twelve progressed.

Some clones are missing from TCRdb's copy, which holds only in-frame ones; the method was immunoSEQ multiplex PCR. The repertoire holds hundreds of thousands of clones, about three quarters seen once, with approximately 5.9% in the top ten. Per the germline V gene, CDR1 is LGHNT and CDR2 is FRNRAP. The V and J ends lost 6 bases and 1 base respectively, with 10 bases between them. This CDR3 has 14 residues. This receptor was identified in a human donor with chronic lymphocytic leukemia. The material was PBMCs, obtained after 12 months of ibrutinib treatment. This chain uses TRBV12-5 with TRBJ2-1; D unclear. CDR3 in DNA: TGTGCTAGTGGGTGGGGTGAGTCCTACAATGAGCAGTTCTTC. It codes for CASGWGESYNEQFF. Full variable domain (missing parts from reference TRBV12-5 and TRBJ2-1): DARVTQTPRHKVTEMGQEVTMRCQPILGHNTVFWYRQTMMQGLELLAYFRNRAPLDDSGMPKDRFSAEMPDATLATLKIQPSEPRDSAVYFCASGWGESYNEQFFGPGTRLTVL.